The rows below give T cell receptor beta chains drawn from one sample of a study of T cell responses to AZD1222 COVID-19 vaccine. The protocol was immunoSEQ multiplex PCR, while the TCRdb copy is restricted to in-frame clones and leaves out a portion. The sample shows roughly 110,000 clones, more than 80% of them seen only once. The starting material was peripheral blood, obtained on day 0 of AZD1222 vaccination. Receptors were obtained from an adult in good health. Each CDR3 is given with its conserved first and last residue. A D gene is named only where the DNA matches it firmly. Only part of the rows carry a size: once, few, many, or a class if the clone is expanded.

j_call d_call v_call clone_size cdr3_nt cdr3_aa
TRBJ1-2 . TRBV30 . TGTGCTTCGGGAAGGGTCGTCTACACCTTC CASGRVVYTF
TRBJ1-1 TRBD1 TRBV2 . TGTGCCAGCACCGATCCTTACAGGGGGCGGGGGAACACTGAAGCTTTCTTT CASTDPYRGRGNTEAFF
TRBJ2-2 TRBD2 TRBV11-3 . TGTGCCAGCAGCCGAGGACTAGTGACCGGGGAGCTGTTTTTT CASSRGLVTGELFF
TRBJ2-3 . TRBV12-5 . TGTGCTAGTGGATCAATCACAGATACGCAGTATTTT CASGSITDTQYF
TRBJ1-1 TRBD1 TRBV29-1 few TGCAGCGTTGGAGGAGACAGGGCGACTGAAGCTTTCTTT CSVGGDRATEAFF
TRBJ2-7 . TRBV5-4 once TGTGCCAGCAGGCCAGCCACCGGACCCTACGAGCAGTACTTC CASRPATGPYEQYF
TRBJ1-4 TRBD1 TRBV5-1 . TGCGCCAGCAGCTTGGGGAGGGGGCCGAATGAAAAACTGTTTTTT CASSLGRGPNEKLFF
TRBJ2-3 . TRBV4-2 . TGTGCCAGCAGCCAAGAGCAGTGGGGCCCAGATACGCAGTATTTT CASSQEQWGPDTQYF
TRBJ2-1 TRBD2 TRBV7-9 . TGTGCCAGCAGCTCGACTAGCGGGATCTATGAGCAGTTCTTC CASSSTSGIYEQFF
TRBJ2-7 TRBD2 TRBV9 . TGTGCCAGCAGCGTAGATATAGCGGGAGTTAACGAGCAGTACTTC CASSVDIAGVNEQYF
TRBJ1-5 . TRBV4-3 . TGCGCCAGCAGCCAAGATTCGGGTCCAGAACAGCCCCAGCATTTT CASSQDSGPEQPQHF
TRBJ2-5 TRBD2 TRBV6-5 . TGTGCCAGCAGTTTAGCGGGAGTGAACCAAGAGACCCAGTACTTC CASSLAGVNQETQYF
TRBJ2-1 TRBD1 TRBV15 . TGTGCCACCAGCAGAGGACAGGGGGATTACAATGAGCAGTTCTTC CATSRGQGDYNEQFF
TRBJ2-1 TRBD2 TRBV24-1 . TGTGCCACCAGTGACTTTAGCGGGAGGGCCGGAGAGCAGTTCTTC CATSDFSGRAGEQFF
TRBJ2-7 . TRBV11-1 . TGTGCCAGCAGCCCGGGACTTCCACCTAGCGAGCAGTACTTC CASSPGLPPSEQYF
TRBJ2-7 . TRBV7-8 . TGTGCCAGCAGCTTAGATCTCAGGGACGGGCAGTACTTC CASSLDLRDGQYF
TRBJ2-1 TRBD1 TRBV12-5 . TGTGCTAGTGGCCTGGGACAGGGGAAGCTCAATGAGCAGTTCTTC CASGLGQGKLNEQFF
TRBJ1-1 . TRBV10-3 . TGTGCCATCAGTGAGGAGGGTAGGGGCACTGAAGCTTTCTTT CAISEEGRGTEAFF
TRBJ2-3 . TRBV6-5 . TGTGCCAGCAGCTATTCACGGGCAGATACGCAGTATTTT CASSYSRADTQYF
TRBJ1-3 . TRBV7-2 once TGTGCCAGCAGCTTACAGAGACCGGGGACTTCTGGAAACACCATATATTTT CASSLQRPGTSGNTIYF
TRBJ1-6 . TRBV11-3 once TGTGCCAGCAGCTCCGGACGGGAAAATTCACCCCTCCACTTT CASSSGRENSPLHF
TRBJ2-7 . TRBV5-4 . TGTGCCAGCAGCCCCGGACAGACGCTGCACGAGCAGTACTTC CASSPGQTLHEQYF
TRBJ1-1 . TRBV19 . TGTGCCAGTAGTATAGAACAGAGTAAAGCTTTCTTT CASSIEQSKAFF
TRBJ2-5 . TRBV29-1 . TGCAGCGTTGAATTACGGGGGCCCCAGTACTTC CSVELRGPQYF
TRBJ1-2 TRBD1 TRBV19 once TGTGCCAGTAGTGTCGAGAACAGGGGGCTTGGCTACACCTTC CASSVENRGLGYTF